This entry lists 2 T cell receptor beta chains sequenced from one sample in a study of T cell responses to AZD1222 COVID-19 vaccine. Sequencing used immunoSEQ multiplex PCR; TCRdb keeps in-frame clones, though not all of them. The data contain 100,000 to 130,000 clones, about 85% of them singletons. Material: peripheral blood, obtained on day 0 of AZD1222 vaccination. Source of these receptors: an adult in good health.

The rearrangement joins TRBV30 to TRBJ1-1; D is ambiguous. CDR1 GTSNPN and CDR2 SVGIG come from the germline V gene (reference sequence). V was pared by 0 bases and J by 7 bases, with 9 bases between. The length of the CDR3 is 12 residues. The CDR3 protein is CAWSVSRLEAFF. CDR3 DNA sequence: TGTGCCTGGAGTGTATCCCGACTTGAAGCTTTCTTT.

The rearrangement links TRBV11-2 to TRBJ2-5, with unresolved D. CDR3 length equals 12 residues. Germline-derived CDR1 and CDR2 are SGHAT and FQNNGV. V lost 3 bases to trimming and J lost 2 bases, with 4 bases between them. CDR3: CASSLIQETQYF. In nucleotides, the CDR3 is TGTGCCAGCAGCTTGATACAAGAGACCCAGTACTTC. Based on the CDR3 plus reference TRBV11-2 and TRBJ2-5, the full variable domain is EAGVAQSPRYKIIEKRQSVAFWCNPISGHATLYWYQQILGQGPKLLIQFQNNGVVDDSQLPKDRFSAERLKGVDSTLKIQPAKLEDSAVYLCASSLIQETQYFGPGTRLLVL.